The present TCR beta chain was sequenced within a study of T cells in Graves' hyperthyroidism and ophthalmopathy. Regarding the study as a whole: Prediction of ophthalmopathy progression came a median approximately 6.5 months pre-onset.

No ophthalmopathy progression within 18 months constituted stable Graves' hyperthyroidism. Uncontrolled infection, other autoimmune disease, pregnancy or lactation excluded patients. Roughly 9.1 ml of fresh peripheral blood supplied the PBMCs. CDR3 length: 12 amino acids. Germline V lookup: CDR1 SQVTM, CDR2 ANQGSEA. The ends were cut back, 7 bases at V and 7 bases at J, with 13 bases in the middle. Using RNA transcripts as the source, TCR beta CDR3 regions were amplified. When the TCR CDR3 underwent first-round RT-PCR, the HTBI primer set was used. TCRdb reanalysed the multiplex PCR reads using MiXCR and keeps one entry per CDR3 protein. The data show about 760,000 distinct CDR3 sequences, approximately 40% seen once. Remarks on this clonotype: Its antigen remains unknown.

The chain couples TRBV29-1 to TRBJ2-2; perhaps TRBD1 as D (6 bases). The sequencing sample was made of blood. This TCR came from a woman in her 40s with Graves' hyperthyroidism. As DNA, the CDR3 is TGCAGCGCTAACAGGGATAGCGGGGAGCTGTTTTTT. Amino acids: CSANRDSGELFF.